A single sample gave rise to the 2 T cell receptor beta chains below, sequenced in a study of T cell repertoires in cytomegalovirus infection. A single record per CDR3 protein comes from TCRdb applying MiXCR to the reads. Here the sample spans hundreds of thousands of distinct CDR3 sequences, approximately 10% being singletons. Input material: PBMCs. The receptor set was obtained from a human donor in good health (CMV status not recorded). Some clones in this sample may be carry-over from other donors' samples.

This clonotype was seen ten or more times. The V call is TRBV28, the J call TRBJ1-2; 9 bases are shared with TRBD1. The J segment lost 9 bases and the V segment lost 5 bases, leaving 13 bases of the junction unmatched. Germline V CDR1 and CDR2: MDHEN, SYDVKM. The CDR3 loop spans 15 amino acids. Here the CDR3 reads CASSPSLGQGASYTF. CDR3 coding DNA: TGTGCCAGCAGTCCCAGTCTGGGACAGGGTGCGAGCTACACCTTC.

This clonotype was detected ten times or more. The chain is built from TRBV7-2 and TRBJ1-2; D call uncertain. Per the germline V gene, CDR1 is SGHTA and CDR2 is FQGNSA. This CDR3 is built from 11 residues. V was shortened by 1 base and J by 7 bases, with 4 bases between the two germline ends. The CDR3 loop reads CASSLEPGYTF. The CDR3 coding sequence is TGTGCCAGCAGCTTAGAACCTGGCTACACCTTC.